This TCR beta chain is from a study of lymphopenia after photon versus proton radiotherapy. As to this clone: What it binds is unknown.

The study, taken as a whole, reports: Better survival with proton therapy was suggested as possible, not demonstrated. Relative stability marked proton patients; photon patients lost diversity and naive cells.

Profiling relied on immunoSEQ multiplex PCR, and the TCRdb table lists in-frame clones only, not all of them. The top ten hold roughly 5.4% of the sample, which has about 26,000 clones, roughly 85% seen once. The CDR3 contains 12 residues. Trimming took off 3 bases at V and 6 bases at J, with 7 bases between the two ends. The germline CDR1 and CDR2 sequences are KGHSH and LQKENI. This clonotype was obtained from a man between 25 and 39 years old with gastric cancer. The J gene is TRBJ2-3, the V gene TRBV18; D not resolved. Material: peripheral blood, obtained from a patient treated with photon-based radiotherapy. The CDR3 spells CASSPNSDTQYF. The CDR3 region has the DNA TGTGCCAGCTCACCCAATAGTGATACGCAGTATTTT. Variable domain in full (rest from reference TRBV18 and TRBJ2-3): NAGVMQNPRHLVRRRGQEARLRCSPMKGHSHVYWYRQLPEEGLKFMVYLQKENIIDESGMPKERFSAEFPKEGPSILRIQQVVRGDSAAYFCASSPNSDTQYFGPGTRLTVL.